Following are 3 T cell receptor beta chains from one sample sequenced in a study of blood T cell repertoires in COVID-19. The data were produced by immunoSEQ multiplex PCR, yet TCRdb's version contains in-frame clones alone and is incomplete. The sample has 200,000 or so clones; 88% are singletons. Sequencing was done on a sample of PBMCs or T cells enriched from blood (not recorded which). The receptors shown here come from a woman aged 40 to 50 with acute COVID-19.

The chain links TRBV10-1 to TRBJ1-3; perhaps TRBD1 as D (6 bases). The CDR3 is 14 residues long. Looked up from germline, CDR1 is WNHNN and CDR2 is SYGVQD (reference sequence). The V gene lost 2 bases and the J gene lost 1 base, with 6 bases spanning the gap. The CDR3 region has the DNA TGCGCCAGCAGTGAGCAGGGGTCTGGAAACACCATATATTTT. It translates to CASSEQGSGNTIYF.

This chain joins TRBV11-3 and TRBJ2-1; D possibly corresponds to TRBD1 (5 bases). The germline V and J ends were trimmed by 0 bases and 8 bases, with 11 bases remaining between them. The CDR3 is 14 amino acids. Germline V gives CDR1 SGHNT, CDR2 YENEEA. In nucleotides, the CDR3 is TGTGCCAGCAGCTTAGATGTCCAGGGCTATGAGCAGTTCTTC. Translating gives CASSLDVQGYEQFF.

The genes are TRBV27 and TRBJ2-6, with 13 positions matching TRBD2. Germline trimming cut 7 bases from V and 0 bases from J; bases unmatched to any gene: 9. In germline, CDR1 is MNHEY, CDR2 SMNVEV (reference sequence). This CDR3 spans 19 amino acids. The DNA of the CDR3 is TGTGCCAGCACCCCGACTAGCGGGGGGATCAGCTCTGGGGCCAACGTCCTGACTTTC. Translation: CASTPTSGGISSGANVLTF.